The sequence of this T cell receptor beta chain was determined in a study of OX40 agonist ivuxolimab in advanced cancers. About the research overall: At roughly 83% male, the cohort had a mean age of approximately 60 years, ranging from about 20 to 90.

V was trimmed by 6 bases and J by 6 bases, leaving 9 bases between them. Germline assignment: CDR1 ENHRY and CDR2 SYGVKD. This CDR3 contains 12 residues. The study sampled blood at baseline, cycle 4 day 1, and cycle 7 day 1. The data were produced by immunoSEQ multiplex PCR, yet TCRdb's version contains in-frame clones alone and is incomplete. Of some 80,000 clones detected, about four fifths appear once; the ten largest clones hold under 7.5%. This receptor was obtained from an adult with an advanced solid tumor such as melanoma, head and neck, liver or kidney cancer. V gene TRBV10-3 combines with J gene TRBJ2-1, with D perhaps matching TRBD2 (6 bases). The sample consisted of CD4+ or CD8+ T cells sorted from blood, taken in a trial of the OX40 agonist ivuxolimab. CDR3 region: CAISRAGNEQFF. CDR3 nucleotide sequence: TGTGCCATCAGCAGAGCGGGCAATGAGCAGTTCTTC.